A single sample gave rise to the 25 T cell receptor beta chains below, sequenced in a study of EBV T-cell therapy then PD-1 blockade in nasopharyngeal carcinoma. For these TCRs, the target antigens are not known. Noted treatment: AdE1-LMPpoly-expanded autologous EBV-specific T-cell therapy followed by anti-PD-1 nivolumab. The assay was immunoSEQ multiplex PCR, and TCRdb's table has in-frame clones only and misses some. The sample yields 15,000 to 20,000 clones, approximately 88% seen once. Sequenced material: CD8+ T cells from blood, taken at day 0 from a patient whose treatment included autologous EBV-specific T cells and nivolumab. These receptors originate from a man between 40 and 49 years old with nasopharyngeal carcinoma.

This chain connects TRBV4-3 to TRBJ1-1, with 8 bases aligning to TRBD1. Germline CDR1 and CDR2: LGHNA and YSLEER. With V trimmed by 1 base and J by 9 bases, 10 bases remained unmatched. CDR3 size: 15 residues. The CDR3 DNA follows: TGCGCCAGCAGCCAAGGGGTCGCAGGGGGCGGTCAAGCTTTCTTT. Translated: CASSQGVAGGGQAFF.

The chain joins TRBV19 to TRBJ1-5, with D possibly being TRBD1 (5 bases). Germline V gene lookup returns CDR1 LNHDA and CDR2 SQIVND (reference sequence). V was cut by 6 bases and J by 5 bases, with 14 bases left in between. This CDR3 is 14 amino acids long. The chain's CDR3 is CASSPGDYDQPQHF. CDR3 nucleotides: TGTGCCAGTAGCCCGGGGGATTATGATCAGCCCCAGCATTTT.

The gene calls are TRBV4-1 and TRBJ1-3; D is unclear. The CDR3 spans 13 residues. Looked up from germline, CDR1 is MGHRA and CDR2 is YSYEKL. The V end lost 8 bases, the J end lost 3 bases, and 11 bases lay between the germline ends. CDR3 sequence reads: CASSRGFGNTIYF. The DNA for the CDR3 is TGCGCCAGCTCCCGCGGTTTTGGAAACACCATATATTTT.

CDR3 in DNA: TGTGCCATCAGGCGGGGGGGCATGACCGGGGAGCTGTTTTTT. Translated, it gives CAIRRGGMTGELFF. The chain recombines TRBV10-3 with TRBJ2-2; 9 bases line up with TRBD2. V trimming: 6 bases; J trimming: 5 bases; junction bases outside the gene matches: 4. The CDR3 contains 14 residues. Germline lookup yields CDR1 ENHRY and CDR2 SYGVKD.

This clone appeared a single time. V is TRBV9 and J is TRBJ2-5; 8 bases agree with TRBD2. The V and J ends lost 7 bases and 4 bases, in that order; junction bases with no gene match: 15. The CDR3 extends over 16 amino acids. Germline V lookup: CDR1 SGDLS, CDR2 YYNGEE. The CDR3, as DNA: TGTGCCAGCTCGCCCGGGACTAGGCCCCGGGGAGAGACCCAGTACTTC. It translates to CASSPGTRPRGETQYF.

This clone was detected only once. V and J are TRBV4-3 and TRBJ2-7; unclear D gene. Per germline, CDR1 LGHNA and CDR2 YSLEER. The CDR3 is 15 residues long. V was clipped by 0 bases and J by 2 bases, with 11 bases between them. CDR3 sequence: CASSQEVYQTYEQYF. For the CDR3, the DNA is TGCGCCAGCAGCCAAGAGGTTTACCAGACCTACGAGCAGTACTTC.

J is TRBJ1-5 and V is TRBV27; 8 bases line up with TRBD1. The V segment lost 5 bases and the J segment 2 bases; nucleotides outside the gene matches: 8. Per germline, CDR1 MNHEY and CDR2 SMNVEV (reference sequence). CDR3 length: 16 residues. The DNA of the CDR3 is TGTGCCAGCAGTCCCCAGACAGGGGTTGGCAATCAGCCCCAGCATTTT. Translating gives CASSPQTGVGNQPQHF.

The CDR3 loop is CASSEDGRGKNIQYF. DNA for the CDR3: TGTGCCAGCAGTGAGGATGGCAGAGGCAAAAACATTCAGTACTTC. The chain couples TRBV2 to TRBJ2-4; D gene ambiguous. Germline V lookup: CDR1 SNHLY, CDR2 FYNNEI. This CDR3 is 15 amino acids long. Trimming cost V 3 bases and J 3 bases, with 12 bases left between them.

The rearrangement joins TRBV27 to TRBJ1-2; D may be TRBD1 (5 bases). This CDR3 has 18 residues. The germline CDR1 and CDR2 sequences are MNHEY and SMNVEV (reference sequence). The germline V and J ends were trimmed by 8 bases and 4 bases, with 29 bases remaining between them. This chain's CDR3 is CASSEWGTGSPISYGYTF. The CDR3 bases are TGTGCCAGCTCTGAATGGGGTACAGGAAGCCCCATATCCTATGGCTACACCTTC.

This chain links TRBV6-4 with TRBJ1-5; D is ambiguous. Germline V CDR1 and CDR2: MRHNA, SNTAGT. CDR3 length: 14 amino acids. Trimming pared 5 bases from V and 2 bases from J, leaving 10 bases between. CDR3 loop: CASSRPVGNQPQHF. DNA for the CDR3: TGTGCCAGCAGTCGGCCCGTAGGCAATCAGCCCCAGCATTTT.

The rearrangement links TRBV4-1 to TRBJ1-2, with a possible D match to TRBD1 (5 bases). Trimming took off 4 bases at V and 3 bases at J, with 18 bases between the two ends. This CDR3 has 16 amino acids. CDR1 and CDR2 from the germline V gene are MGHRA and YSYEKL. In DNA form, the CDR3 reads TGCGCCAGCAGCCCGCCGGGACTCACTTGGGACTATGGCTACACCTTC. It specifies CASSPPGLTWDYGYTF.

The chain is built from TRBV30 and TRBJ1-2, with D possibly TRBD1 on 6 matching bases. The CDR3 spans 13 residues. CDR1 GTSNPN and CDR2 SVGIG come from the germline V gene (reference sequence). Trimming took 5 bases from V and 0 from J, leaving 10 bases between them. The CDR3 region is CAWLGQTNYGYTF. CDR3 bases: TGTGCCTGGCTTGGACAGACTAACTATGGCTACACCTTC.

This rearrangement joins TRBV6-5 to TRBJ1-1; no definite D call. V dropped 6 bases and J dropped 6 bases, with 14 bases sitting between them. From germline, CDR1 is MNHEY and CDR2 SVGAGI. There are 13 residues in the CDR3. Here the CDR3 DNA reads TGTGCCAGCAGCCCCTTTGGGCGGGCTGAAGCTTTCTTT. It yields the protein CASSPFGRAEAFF.

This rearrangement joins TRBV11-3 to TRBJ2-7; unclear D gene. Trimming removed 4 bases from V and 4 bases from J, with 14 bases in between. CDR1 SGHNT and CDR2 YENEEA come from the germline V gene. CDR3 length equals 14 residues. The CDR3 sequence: CASSSLVEPYEQYF. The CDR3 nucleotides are TGTGCCAGCAGCTCGCTGGTAGAACCGTACGAGCAGTACTTC.

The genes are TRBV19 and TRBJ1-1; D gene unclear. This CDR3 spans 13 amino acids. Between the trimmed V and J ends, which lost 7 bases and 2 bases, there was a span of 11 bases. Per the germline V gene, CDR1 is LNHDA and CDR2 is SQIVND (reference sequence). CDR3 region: CASTRTDNTEAFF. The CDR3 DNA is TGTGCCAGTACCAGAACAGATAACACTGAAGCTTTCTTT.

CDR3 region: CATSFQRGTGEEQYF. The CDR3 DNA sequence: TGTGCCACCAGCTTTCAGCGGGGTACGGGGGAAGAGCAGTACTTC. The V and J genes are TRBV15 and TRBJ2-7; 7 positions agree with TRBD2. After removal of 5 bases from V and 7 bases from J, the junction contained 14 bases not matched to a gene. Germline loops: CDR1 LNHNV, CDR2 YYDKDF (reference sequence). The CDR3 has 15 amino acids.

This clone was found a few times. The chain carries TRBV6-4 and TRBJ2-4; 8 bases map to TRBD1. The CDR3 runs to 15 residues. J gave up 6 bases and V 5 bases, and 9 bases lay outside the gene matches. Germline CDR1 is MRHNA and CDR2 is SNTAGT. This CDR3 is CASSQGADAGNIQYF. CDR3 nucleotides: TGTGCCAGCAGTCAGGGGGCAGATGCGGGAAACATTCAGTACTTC.

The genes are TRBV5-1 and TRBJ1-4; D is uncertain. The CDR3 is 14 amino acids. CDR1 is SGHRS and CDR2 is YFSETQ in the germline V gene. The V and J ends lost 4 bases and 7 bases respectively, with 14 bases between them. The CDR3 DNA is TGCGCCAGCAGCGAGGACCAATCTACTGAAAAACTGTTTTTT. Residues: CASSEDQSTEKLFF.

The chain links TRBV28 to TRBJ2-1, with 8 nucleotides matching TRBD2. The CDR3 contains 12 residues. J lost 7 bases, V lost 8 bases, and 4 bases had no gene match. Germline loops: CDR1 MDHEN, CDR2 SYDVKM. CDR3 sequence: CASRGGPNEQFF. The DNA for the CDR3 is TGTGCCAGCCGGGGGGGCCCAAATGAGCAGTTCTTC.

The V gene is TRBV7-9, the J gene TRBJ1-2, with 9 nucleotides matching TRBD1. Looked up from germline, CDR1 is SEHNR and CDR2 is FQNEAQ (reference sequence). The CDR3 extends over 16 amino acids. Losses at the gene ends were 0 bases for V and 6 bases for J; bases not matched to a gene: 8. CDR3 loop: CASSLAPQGAEDGYTF. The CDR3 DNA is TGTGCCAGCAGCTTAGCCCCACAGGGGGCAGAGGATGGCTACACCTTC.

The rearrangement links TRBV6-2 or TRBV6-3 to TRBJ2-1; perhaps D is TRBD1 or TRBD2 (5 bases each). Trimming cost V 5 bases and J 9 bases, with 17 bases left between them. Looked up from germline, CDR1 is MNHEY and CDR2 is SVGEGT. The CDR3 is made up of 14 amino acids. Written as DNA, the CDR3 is TGTGCCAGCAGTCTACCGAGGGACGTAGGTGAGCAGTTCTTC. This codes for CASSLPRDVGEQFF.

In nucleotides, the CDR3 is TGTGCCAGCTCACGGGGGCTGGGACTAGCTTACTACGAGCAGTACTTC. It is translated as CASSRGLGLAYYEQYF. The chain has TRBV18 and TRBJ2-7; the match to TRBD2 covers 9 bases. The germline CDR1 and CDR2 sequences are KGHSH and LQKENI. The CDR3 has 16 residues. Unmatched junction bases numbered 10, after V lost 4 bases and J lost 3 bases.

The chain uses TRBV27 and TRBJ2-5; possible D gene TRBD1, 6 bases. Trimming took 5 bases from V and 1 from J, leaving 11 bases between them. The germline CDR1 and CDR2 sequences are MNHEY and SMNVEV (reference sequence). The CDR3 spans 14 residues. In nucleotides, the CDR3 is TGTGCCAGCAGTGCTCAGGGGCTCCAAGAGACCCAGTACTTC. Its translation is CASSAQGLQETQYF.

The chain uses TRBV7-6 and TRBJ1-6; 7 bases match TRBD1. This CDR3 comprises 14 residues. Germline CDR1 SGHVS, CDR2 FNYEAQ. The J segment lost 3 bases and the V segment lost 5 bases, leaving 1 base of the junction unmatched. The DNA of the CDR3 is TGTGCCAGCAGCGCAGGGGGCTATAATTCACCCCTCCACTTT. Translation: CASSAGGYNSPLHF.

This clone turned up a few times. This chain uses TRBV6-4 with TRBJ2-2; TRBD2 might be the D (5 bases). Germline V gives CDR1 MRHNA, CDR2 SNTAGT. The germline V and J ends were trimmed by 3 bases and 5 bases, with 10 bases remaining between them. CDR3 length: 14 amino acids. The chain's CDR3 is CASSDSGETGELFF. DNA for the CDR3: TGTGCCAGCAGTGATTCCGGGGAGACCGGGGAGCTGTTTTTT.